The next 15 T cell receptor beta chains were all read from a single sample in a study of early T cells in non-severe SARS-CoV-2 infection. TCRdb called the 5' RACE reads again in MiXCR, with one record for every CDR3 protein. Of roughly 40,000 distinct CDR3 sequences listed, over 5% are singletons. Material for sequencing was whole blood. The receptor set was obtained from an adult who was a healthcare worker with PCR-confirmed SARS-CoV-2 infection or an uninfected control (not recorded which).

This clonotype has ten or more counts. The chain uses TRBV3-1 and TRBJ2-7; possible D gene TRBD2, 5 bases. There are 15 residues in the CDR3. V was clipped by 1 base and J by 5 bases, with 15 bases between them. CDR1 is LGHDT, CDR2 YNNKEL, per germline (reference sequence). CDR3 bases: TGTGCCAGCAGCCAAGCCGGGATAACCACGAACGAGCAGTACTTC. Its protein product is CASSQAGITTNEQYF.

This clonotype came up a few times. The chain is built from TRBV7-9 and TRBJ2-5; 7 nucleotides line up with TRBD1. This CDR3 comprises 13 residues. V gave up 5 bases and J gave up 6 bases; unmatched junction bases: 6. CDR1 and CDR2 (germline): SEHNR, FQNEAQ (reference sequence). The CDR3 sequence is CASSPGQEKTQYF. The CDR3 coding sequence is TGTGCCAGCAGCCCTGGACAGGAGAAGACCCAGTACTTC.

A remark on this clonotype: This may be a read error, as it is one base from a much larger clone. The chain employs TRBV6-5 and TRBJ2-1; no firm D call. The CDR3 length is 14 residues. With 5 bases removed from V and 5 bases from J, the gap between germline ends came to 13 bases. Germline V gene sequence: CDR1 MNHEY, CDR2 SVGAGI. In DNA, the CDR3 is TGTGCCAGCAGTCCCCTTTCTGTCAACAATGAGCAGTTCTTC. Translation gives CASSPLSVNNEQFF.

This clonotype was seen many times. This chain uses TRBV6-5 with TRBJ2-2, with D possibly matching TRBD2 (6 bases). The CDR3 has 14 amino acids. Trimming pared 4 bases from V and 1 base from J, leaving 7 bases between. Germline assignment: CDR1 MNHEY and CDR2 SVGAGI. The CDR3 bases are TGTGCCAGCAGTTTGGGGGGGAACACCGGGGAGCTGTTTTTT. It specifies CASSLGGNTGELFF.

The chain couples TRBV2 to TRBJ2-7; 7 nucleotides line up with TRBD2. Germline CDR1 is SNHLY and CDR2 is FYNNEI. The CDR3 sequence is 14 residues long. V shed 6 bases, J shed 0 bases, and the junction held 5 bases outside the gene matches. The CDR3, as DNA: TGTGCCAGCAGGTACGGGACTACCTCCTACGAGCAGTACTTC. Translation: CASRYGTTSYEQYF.

The table lists this clonotype with many counts. The CDR3 nucleotides read TGTGCCAGCACGCGGGGAGCGGGGGGATACAATGAGCAGTTCTTC. It specifies CASTRGAGGYNEQFF. This chain links TRBV7-9 with TRBJ2-1; 9 bases are a match to TRBD2. V lost 7 bases, J lost 4 bases, and 8 bases stayed unmatched. The germline V gene encodes CDR1 SEHNR and CDR2 FQNEAQ (reference sequence). The CDR3 loop spans 15 amino acids.

The chain couples TRBV5-4 to TRBJ2-7, with TRBD2 matching over 7 bases. Germline V gene sequence: CDR1 SGHNT, CDR2 YYREEE (reference sequence). CDR3 size: 12 residues. The trim removed 0 bases at V and 9 bases at J, leaving 3 bases unmatched. CDR3 sequence reads: CASSLERGVQYF. The CDR3 DNA sequence: TGTGCCAGCAGCTTGGAGCGGGGCGTGCAGTACTTC.

The chain uses TRBV12-3 or TRBV12-4 and TRBJ2-2; D remains ambiguous. The CDR3 runs to 14 residues. V gave up 3 bases and J gave up 4 bases, with 9 bases separating them. CDR3 in amino acids: CASSFNSITGELFF. For the CDR3, the DNA is TGTGCCAGCAGTTTTAACAGCATCACCGGGGAGCTGTTTTTT.

This clonotype was observed many times. The rearrangement links TRBV20-1 to TRBJ1-6; D may be TRBD1 (6 bases). This CDR3 contains 15 residues. Germline loops: CDR1 DFQATT, CDR2 SNEGSKA (reference sequence). The germline V and J ends were trimmed by 5 bases and 10 bases, with 21 bases remaining between them. CDR3 DNA sequence: TGCAGTGCTCTGTTGGGCGGGGGCTCAAGCTCACCCCTCCACTTT. This gives the protein CSALLGGGSSSPLHF.

This clonotype has a count of ten or more. The rearrangement uses TRBV28 and TRBJ2-7; maybe TRBD2 (5 bases). Trimming shortened V by 1 base and J by 4 bases, and 5 bases separated the two germline ends. The CDR3 covers 12 residues. Germline V CDR1 and CDR2: MDHEN, SYDVKM. CDR3 sequence: CASSLSGYEQYF. In nucleotides, the CDR3 is TGTGCCAGCAGTTTATCGGGATACGAGCAGTACTTC. The whole variable domain, filled in from reference TRBV28 and TRBJ2-7, reads DVKVTQSSRYLVKRTGEKVFLECVQDMDHENMFWYRQDPGLGLRLIYFSYDVKMKEKGDIPEGYSVSREKKERFSLILESASTNQTSMYLCASSLSGYEQYFGPGTRLTVT.

This clonotype was recorded at least ten times. The V and J genes are TRBV20-1 and TRBJ2-5; TRBD1 or TRBD2 may be the D gene (5 bases each). Trimming stripped 0 bases from V and 5 bases from J, with 19 bases between. There are 16 residues in the CDR3. Germline CDR1 DFQATT, CDR2 SNEGSKA (reference sequence). The CDR3 coding sequence is TGCAGTGCTAGAGATCCCAGGGACGGGGCTGTGGAGACCCAGTACTTC. It specifies CSARDPRDGAVETQYF.

This clonotype was counted many times. The rearrangement joins TRBV30 to TRBJ1-1; no clear D gene. Germline assignment: CDR1 GTSNPN and CDR2 SVGIG (reference sequence). The CDR3 runs 12 residues. V dropped 0 bases and J dropped 4 bases, with 6 bases sitting between them. CDR3: CAWSVHLTEAFF. CDR3 DNA: TGTGCCTGGAGTGTACACCTCACTGAAGCTTTCTTT.

This clonotype was seen at least ten times. The chain combines TRBV7-8 with TRBJ2-5; D uncertain. CDR1 is SGHVS and CDR2 is FQNEAQ in the germline V gene. The CDR3 totals 11 residues. V lost 4 bases and J 9 bases, leaving 9 bases between the germline ends. CDR3 in DNA: TGTGCCAGCAGCTCCGGACGCGCCCAGTACTTC. Its protein product is CASSSGRAQYF.

In this sample, this clonotype turned up many times. The V call is TRBV28, the J call TRBJ2-1; 7 nucleotides match TRBD1. J was trimmed by 10 bases and V by 6 bases; bases with no gene match: 6. The CDR3 runs 12 residues. Per germline, CDR1 MDHEN and CDR2 SYDVKM. As DNA, the CDR3 is TGTGCCAGCAGGACAGGGCCGAAGGAGCAGTTCTTC. Translated: CASRTGPKEQFF.

The table lists this clonotype with a few counts. The V call is TRBV28, the J call TRBJ1-6; D is unclear. This CDR3 contains 15 residues. V shed 6 bases and J shed 10 bases, with 19 bases lying between them. Germline CDR1 MDHEN, CDR2 SYDVKM. The CDR3 DNA is TGTGCCAGCAGGTCATCCTCAGGTGAACGGTCACCCCTCCACTTT. Residues: CASRSSSGERSPLHF. The full variable domain, rest sourced from reference TRBV28 and TRBJ1-6, is DVKVTQSSRYLVKRTGEKVFLECVQDMDHENMFWYRQDPGLGLRLIYFSYDVKMKEKGDIPEGYSVSREKKERFSLILESASTNQTSMYLCASRSSSGERSPLHFGNGTRLTVT.